Detailed here is one TCR beta chain. As yet, its antigen is unknown. The sample belongs to a study of cytomegalovirus exposure and HLA in healthy donors. Study-level points and caveats: The authors later linked a missense DCLRE1C variant to TCR beta V- and J-gene trimming.

The CDR3 is 18 residues long. CDR1 and CDR2 from the germline V gene are LNHDA and SQIVND (reference sequence). J was trimmed by 1 base and V by 6 bases; bases with no gene match: 17. This PCR relied on a set of 60 Vbeta primers and 13 Jbeta primers. The method was immunoSEQ multiplex PCR; TCRdb's version includes in-frame clones alone and lacks a portion of them. The repertoire has 100,000 to 150,000 clones, about 68% of them found once; the top ten carry 3.5% to 4.5%. Sequenced input: PBMCs. The source is a man aged 35-49 years in good health and CMV-seropositive. The genes are TRBV19 and TRBJ2-7, with 8 positions matching TRBD2. The CDR3 reads CASSPLLTSVPRSYEQYF. For the CDR3, the DNA is TGTGCCAGTAGCCCCCTGCTGACTAGCGTCCCTAGGTCCTACGAGCAGTACTTC. The full variable domain, its missing parts supplied by reference TRBV19 and TRBJ2-7, is DGGITQSPKYLFRKEGQNVTLSCEQNLNHDAMYWYRQDPGQGLRLIYYSQIVNDFQKGDIAEGYSVSREKKESFPLTVTSAQKNPTAFYLCASSPLLTSVPRSYEQYFGPGTRLTVT.